This T cell receptor beta chain was sequenced in a study of blood T cell repertoires in COVID-19. Profiling relied on immunoSEQ multiplex PCR, and the TCRdb table lists in-frame clones only, not all of them. Counted here are around 240,000 clones, 86% occurring once; the ten biggest clones make up roughly 2%. This clone was seen once. What was sequenced was PBMCs or T cells enriched from blood (not recorded which). The receptor's source is a woman aged 50 to 60 who had recovered from COVID-19.

CDR3 residues: CASKADRGEIQPQHF. The CDR3 DNA reads as TGTGCCAGCAAGGCCGACAGGGGTGAGATTCAGCCCCAGCATTTT. The chain joins TRBV6-5 to TRBJ1-5; the match to TRBD1 covers 8 bases. Germline CDR1 is MNHEY and CDR2 is SVGAGI. The length of the CDR3 is 15 residues. Germline trimming cut 7 bases from V and 6 bases from J; bases unmatched to any gene: 11.